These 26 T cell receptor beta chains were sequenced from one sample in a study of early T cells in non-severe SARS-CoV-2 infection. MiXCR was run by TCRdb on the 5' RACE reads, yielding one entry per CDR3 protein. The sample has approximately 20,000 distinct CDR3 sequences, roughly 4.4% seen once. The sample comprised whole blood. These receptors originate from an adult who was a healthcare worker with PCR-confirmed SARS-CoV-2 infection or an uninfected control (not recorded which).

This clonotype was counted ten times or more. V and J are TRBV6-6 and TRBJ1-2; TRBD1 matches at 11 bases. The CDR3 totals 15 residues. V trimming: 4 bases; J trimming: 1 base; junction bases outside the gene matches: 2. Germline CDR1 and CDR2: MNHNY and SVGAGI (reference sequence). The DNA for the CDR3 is TGTGCCAGCAGTTGGACAGGGGGCAGTAACTATGGCTACACCTTC. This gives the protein CASSWTGGSNYGYTF.

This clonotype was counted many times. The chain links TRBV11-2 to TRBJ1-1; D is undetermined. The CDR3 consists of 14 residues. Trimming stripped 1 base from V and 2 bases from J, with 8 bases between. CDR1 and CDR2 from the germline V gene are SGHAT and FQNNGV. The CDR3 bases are TGTGCCAGCAGCTTAGGATTGGCAAACACTGAAGCTTTCTTT. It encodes CASSLGLANTEAFF.

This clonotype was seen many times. CDR3 sequence (DNA): TGCGCCAGCAGCCAACTAGGACAGGGGGCGTCTGGGGCCAACGTCCTGACTTTC. This gives the protein CASSQLGQGASGANVLTF. The chain is built from TRBV4-3 and TRBJ2-6, with 11 bases matching TRBD1. Germline lookup yields CDR1 LGHNA and CDR2 YSLEER. Germline trimming cut 2 bases from V and 1 base from J; bases unmatched to any gene: 4. This CDR3 is built from 18 residues.

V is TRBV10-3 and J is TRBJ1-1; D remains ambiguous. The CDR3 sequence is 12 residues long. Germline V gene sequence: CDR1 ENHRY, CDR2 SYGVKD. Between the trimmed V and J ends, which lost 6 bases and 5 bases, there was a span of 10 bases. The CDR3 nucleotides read TGTGCCATCAGGGATCTAGGGACTGAAGCTTTCTTT. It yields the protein CAIRDLGTEAFF.

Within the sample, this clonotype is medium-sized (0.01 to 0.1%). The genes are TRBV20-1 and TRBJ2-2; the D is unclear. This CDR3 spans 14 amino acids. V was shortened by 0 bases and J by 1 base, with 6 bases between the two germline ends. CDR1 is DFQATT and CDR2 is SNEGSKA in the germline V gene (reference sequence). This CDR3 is CSARDLGNTGELFF. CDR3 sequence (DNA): TGCAGTGCTAGAGATCTAGGGAACACCGGGGAGCTGTTTTTT.

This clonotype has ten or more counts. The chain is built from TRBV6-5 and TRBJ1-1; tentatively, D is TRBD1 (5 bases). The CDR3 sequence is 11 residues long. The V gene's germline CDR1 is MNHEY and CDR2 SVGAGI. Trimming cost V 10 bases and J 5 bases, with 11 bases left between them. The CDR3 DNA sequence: TGTGCCACCGGGGCAGAGACTGAAGCTTTCTTT. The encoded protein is CATGAETEAFF.

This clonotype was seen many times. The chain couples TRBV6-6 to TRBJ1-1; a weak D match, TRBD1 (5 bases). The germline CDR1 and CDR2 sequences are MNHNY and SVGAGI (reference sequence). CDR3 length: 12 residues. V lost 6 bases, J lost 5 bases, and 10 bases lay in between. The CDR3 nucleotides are TGTGCCAGCAGGTCGGGGGGTACTGAAGCTTTCTTT. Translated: CASRSGGTEAFF.

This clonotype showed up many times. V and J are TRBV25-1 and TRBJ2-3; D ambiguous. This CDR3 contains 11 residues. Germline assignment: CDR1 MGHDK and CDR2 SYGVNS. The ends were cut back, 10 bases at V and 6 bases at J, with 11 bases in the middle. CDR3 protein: CATGIGDTQYF. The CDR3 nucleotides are TGTGCCACCGGCATTGGGGATACGCAGTATTTT. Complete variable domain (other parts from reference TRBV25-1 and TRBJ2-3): EADIYQTPRYLVIGTGKKITLECSQTMGHDKMYWYQQDPGMELHLIHYSYGVNSTEKGDLSSESTVSRIRTEHFPLTLESARPSHTSQYLCATGIGDTQYFGPGTRLTVL.

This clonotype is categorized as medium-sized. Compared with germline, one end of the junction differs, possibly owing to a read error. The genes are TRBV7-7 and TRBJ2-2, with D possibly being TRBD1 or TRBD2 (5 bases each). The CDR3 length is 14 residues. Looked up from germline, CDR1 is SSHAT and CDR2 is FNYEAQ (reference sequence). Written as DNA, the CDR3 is TGTGCTAGCAGCTGGGACGAGACCGCTGGGGAGCTGTTTTTT. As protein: CASSWDETAGELFF.

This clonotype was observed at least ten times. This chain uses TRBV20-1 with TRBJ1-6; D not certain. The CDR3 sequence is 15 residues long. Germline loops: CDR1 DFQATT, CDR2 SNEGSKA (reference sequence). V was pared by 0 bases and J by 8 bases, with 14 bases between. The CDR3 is CSAREIEVQDSPLHF. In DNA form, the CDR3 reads TGCAGTGCTAGAGAAATTGAAGTTCAGGATTCACCCCTCCACTTT.

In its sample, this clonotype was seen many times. Here the CDR3 reads CASVWTGEREAFF. The CDR3 DNA follows: TGTGCCAGCGTATGGACAGGGGAAAGAGAAGCTTTCTTT. The rearrangement joins TRBV6-1 to TRBJ1-1; TRBD1 matches 9 bases. In germline, CDR1 is MNHNS, CDR2 SASEGT. The CDR3 consists of 13 residues. With 8 bases clipped from V and 8 bases from J, the junction kept 9 bases outside the gene matches.

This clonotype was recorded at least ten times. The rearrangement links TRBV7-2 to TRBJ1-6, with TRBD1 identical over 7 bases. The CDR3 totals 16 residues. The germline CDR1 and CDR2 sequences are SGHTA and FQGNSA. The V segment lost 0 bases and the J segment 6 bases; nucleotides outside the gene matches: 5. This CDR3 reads CASSLAMGQPNSPLHF. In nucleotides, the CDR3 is TGTGCCAGCAGCTTAGCCATGGGACAGCCTAATTCACCCCTCCACTTT.

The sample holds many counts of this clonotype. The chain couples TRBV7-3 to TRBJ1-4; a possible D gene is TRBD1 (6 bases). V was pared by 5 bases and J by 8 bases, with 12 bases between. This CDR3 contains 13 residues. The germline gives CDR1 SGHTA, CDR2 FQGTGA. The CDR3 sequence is CASSPYRGEKLFF. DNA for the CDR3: TGTGCCAGCAGCCCCTATAGGGGGGAAAAACTGTTTTTT. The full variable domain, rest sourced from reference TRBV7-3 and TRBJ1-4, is GAGVSQTPSNKVTEKGKYVELRCDPISGHTALYWYRQSLGQGPEFLIYFQGTGAADDSGLPNDRFFAVRPEGSVSTLKIQRTERGDSAVYLCASSPYRGEKLFFGSGTQLSVL.

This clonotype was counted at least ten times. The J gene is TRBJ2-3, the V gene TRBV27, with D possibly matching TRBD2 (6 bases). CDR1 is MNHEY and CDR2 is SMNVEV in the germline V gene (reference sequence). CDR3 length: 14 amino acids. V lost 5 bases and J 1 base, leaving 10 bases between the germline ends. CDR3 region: CASSHGGGTDTQYF. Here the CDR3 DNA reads TGTGCCAGCAGTCACGGCGGGGGCACAGATACGCAGTATTTT.

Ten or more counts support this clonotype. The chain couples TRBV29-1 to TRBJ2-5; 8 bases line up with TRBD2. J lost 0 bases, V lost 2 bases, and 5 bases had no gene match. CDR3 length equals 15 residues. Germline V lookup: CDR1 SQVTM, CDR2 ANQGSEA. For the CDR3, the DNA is TGCAGCGTTGAAAAGAGCGGGGGCTACCAAGAGACCCAGTACTTC. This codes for CSVEKSGGYQETQYF.

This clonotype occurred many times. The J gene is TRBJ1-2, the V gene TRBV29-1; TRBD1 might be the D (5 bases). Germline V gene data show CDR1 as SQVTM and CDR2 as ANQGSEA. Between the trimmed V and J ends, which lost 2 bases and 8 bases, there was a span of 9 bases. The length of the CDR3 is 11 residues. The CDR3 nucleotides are TGCAGCGTTGAACTGCAGGGAGGCTACACCTTC. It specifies CSVELQGGYTF.

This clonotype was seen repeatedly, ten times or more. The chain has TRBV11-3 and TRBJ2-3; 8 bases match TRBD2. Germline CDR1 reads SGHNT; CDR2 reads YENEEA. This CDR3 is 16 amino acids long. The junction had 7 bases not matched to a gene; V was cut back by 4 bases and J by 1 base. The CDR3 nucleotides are TGTGCCAGCAGCTCTTCCGGGACTAGTGGCACAGATACGCAGTATTTT. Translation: CASSSSGTSGTDTQYF. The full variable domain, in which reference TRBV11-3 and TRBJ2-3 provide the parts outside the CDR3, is EAGVVQSPRYKIIEKKQPVAFWCNPISGHNTLYWYLQNLGQGPELLIRYENEEAVDDSQLPKDRFSAERLKGVDSTLKIQPAELGDSAVYLCASSSSGTSGTDTQYFGPGTRLTVL.

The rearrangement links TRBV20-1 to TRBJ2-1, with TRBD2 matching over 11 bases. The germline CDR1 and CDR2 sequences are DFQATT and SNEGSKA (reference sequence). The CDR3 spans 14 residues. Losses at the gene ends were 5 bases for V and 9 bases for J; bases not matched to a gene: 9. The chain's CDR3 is CSAGSGTSGSEQFF. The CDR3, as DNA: TGCAGTGCTGGAAGCGGGACTAGCGGTTCTGAGCAGTTCTTC.

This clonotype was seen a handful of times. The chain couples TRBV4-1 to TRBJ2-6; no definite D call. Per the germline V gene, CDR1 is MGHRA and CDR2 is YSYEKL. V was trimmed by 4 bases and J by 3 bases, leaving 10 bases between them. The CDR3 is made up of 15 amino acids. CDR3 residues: CASSPQPSGANVLTF. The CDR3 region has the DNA TGCGCCAGCAGCCCTCAACCGAGTGGGGCCAACGTCCTGACTTTC.

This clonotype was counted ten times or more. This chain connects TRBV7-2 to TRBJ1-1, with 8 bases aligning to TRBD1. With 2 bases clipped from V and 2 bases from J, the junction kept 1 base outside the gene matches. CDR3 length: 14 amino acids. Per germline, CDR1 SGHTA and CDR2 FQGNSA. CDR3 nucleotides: TGTGCCAGCAGCTTACAGGGGGCTAACACTGAAGCTTTCTTT. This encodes CASSLQGANTEAFF.

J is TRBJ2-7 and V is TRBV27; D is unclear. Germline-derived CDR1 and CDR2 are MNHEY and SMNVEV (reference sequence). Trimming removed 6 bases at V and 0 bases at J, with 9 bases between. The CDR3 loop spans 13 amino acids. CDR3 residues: CASRSINSYEQYF. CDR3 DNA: TGTGCCAGCAGATCCATAAACTCCTACGAGCAGTACTTC.

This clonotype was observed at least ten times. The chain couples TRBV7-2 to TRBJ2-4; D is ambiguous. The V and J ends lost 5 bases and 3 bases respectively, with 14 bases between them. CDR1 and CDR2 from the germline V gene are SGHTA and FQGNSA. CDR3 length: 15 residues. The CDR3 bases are TGTGCCAGCAGCCCTCGGGCTACGCACAAAAACATTCAGTACTTC. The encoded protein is CASSPRATHKNIQYF. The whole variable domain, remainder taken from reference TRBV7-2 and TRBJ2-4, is GAGVSQSPSNKVTEKGKDVELRCDPISGHTALYWYRQSLGQGLEFLIYFQGNSAPDKSGLPSDRFSAERTGGSVSTLTIQRTQQEDSAVYLCASSPRATHKNIQYFGAGTRLSVL.

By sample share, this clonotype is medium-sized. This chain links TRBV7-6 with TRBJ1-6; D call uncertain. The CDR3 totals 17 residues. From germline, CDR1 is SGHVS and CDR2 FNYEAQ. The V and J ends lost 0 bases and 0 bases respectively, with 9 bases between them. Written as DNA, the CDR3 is TGTGCCAGCAGCTTAGCGGAGCCTAGCTCCTATAATTCACCCCTCCACTTT. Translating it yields CASSLAEPSSYNSPLHF.

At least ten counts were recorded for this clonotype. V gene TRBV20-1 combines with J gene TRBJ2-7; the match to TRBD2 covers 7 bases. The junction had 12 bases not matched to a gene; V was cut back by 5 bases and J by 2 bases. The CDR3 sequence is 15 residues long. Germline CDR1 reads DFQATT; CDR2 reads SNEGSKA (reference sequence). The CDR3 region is CSALTPGGGTYEQYF. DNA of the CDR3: TGCAGTGCTCTAACCCCTGGGGGGGGTACCTACGAGCAGTACTTC.

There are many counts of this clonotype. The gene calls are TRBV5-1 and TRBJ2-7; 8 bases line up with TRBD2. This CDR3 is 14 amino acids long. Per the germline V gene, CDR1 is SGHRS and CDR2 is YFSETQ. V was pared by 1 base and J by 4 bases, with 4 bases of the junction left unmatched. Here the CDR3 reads CASSLSGGRYEQYF. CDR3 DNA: TGCGCCAGCAGCTTGAGCGGGGGACGGTACGAGCAGTACTTC.

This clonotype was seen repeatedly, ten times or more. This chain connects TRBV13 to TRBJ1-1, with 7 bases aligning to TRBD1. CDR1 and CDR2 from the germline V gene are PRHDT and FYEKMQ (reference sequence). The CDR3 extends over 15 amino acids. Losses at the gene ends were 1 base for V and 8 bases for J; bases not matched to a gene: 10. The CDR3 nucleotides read TGTGCCAGCAGCTTAGCCAGGACAGGCCACCCGGAAGCTTTCTTT. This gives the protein CASSLARTGHPEAFF.